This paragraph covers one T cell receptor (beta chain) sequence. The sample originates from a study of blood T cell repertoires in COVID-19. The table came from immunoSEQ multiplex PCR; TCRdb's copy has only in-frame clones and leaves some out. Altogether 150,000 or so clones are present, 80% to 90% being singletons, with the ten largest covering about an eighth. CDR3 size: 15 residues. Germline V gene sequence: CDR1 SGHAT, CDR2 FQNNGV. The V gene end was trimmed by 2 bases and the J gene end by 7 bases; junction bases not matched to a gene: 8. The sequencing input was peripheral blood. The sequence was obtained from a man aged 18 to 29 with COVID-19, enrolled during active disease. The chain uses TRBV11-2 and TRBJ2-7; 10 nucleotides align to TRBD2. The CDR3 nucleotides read TGTGCCAGCAGCTTATCTAGCGGGAGTTTCGGTGAGCAGTACTTC. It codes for CASSLSSGSFGEQYF.